The entry below describes one T cell receptor (beta chain). This entry is derived from a study of blood T cell repertoires in COVID-19. On the study more broadly: Spain, Italy and the United States supplied samples that represented acute and convalescent COVID-19. Sources were T cells, B-cell-depleted T cells, or PBMCs; the material itself was cDNA or gDNA.

In the original workflow: Estimated nucleated cell counts came from reference gene primer amplification. Data came from immunoSEQ multiplex PCR; TCRdb stores just in-frame clones and leaves some out. From that table come the V and J calls and clone size; the DNA was used to work out D and trimming. The sample carries 25,000 to 30,000 clones, approximately 83% recorded once. J was trimmed by 5 bases and V by 5 bases; bases with no gene match: 16. Per the germline V gene, CDR1 is SGHAT and CDR2 is FQNNGV. CDR3 length: 17 residues. This sequence joins TRBV11-2 and TRBJ2-5, with 8 bases matching TRBD2. What was sequenced was peripheral blood. The source of this sequence is a human donor in a cohort sampled during active COVID-19. The CDR3 coding sequence is TGTGCCAGCAGCCATAGTGGGCAAGGGACTAGTCGGGAGACCCAGTACTTC. Translating gives CASSHSGQGTSRETQYF.